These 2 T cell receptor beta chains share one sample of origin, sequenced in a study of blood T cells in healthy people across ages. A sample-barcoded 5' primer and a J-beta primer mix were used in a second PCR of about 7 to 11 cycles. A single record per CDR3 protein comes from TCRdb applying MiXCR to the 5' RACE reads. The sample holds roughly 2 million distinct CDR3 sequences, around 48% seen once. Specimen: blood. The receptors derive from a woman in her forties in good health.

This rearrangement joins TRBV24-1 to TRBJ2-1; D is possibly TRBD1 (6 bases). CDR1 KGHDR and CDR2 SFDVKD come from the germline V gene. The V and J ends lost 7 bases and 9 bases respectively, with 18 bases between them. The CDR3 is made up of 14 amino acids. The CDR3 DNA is TGTGCCACCAGCAGGGGCCGCCTATTCGGTGAGCAGTTCTTC. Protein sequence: CATSRGRLFGEQFF.

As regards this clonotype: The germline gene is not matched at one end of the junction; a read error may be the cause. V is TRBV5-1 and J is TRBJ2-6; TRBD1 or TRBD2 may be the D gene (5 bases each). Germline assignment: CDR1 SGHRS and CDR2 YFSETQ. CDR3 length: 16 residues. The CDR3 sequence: CASSTGTGSGANVQTF. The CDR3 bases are TGCGCCAGCAGCACCGGGACCGGCTCTGGGGCCAACGTCCAGACTTTC. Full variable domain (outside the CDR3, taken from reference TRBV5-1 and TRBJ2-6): KAGVTQTPRYLIKTRGQQVTLSCSPISGHRSVSWYQQTPGQGLQFLFEYFSETQRNKGNFPGRFSGRQFSNSRSEMNVSTLELGDSALYLCASSTGTGSGANVQTFGAGSRLTVL.